This entry lists 31 T cell receptor beta chains sequenced from one sample in a study of cytomegalovirus exposure and HLA in healthy donors. The PCR contained 60 Vbeta and 13 Jbeta primers. Data came from immunoSEQ multiplex PCR; TCRdb stores just in-frame clones and leaves some out. Here the sample spans under 200,000 clones, roughly 80% being singletons. Material: PBMCs. The receptors here all came from a woman under 30 in good health and CMV-seronegative.

V gene TRBV19 combines with J gene TRBJ1-1; perhaps TRBD1 as D (5 bases). The CDR3 has 13 residues. CDR1 and CDR2 (germline): LNHDA, SQIVND (reference sequence). Between the trimmed V and J ends, which lost 5 bases and 1 base, there was a span of 8 bases. The DNA of the CDR3 is TGTGCCAGTAGTGTGCAGGGGAACACTGAAGCTTTCTTT. It is translated as CASSVQGNTEAFF.

The chain recombines TRBV11-3 with TRBJ2-2; tentative D call: TRBD1 (5 bases). The V end was cut by 1 base, the J end by 5 bases, with 14 bases between. CDR1 is SGHNT, CDR2 YENEEA, per germline. This CDR3 region has 16 residues. CDR3 nucleotides: TGTGCCAGCAGCTTAGGCCTACCGAAGGGGACCGGGGAGCTGTTTTTT. It specifies CASSLGLPKGTGELFF.

This clone was detected a few times. The genes are TRBV2 and TRBJ2-7, with 9 bases aligning to TRBD2. Germline V lookup: CDR1 SNHLY, CDR2 FYNNEI. Trimming removed 8 bases from V and 3 bases from J; junction bases left unmatched: 11. The CDR3 is 15 amino acids. For the CDR3, the DNA is TGTGCCAGCGCTACCTGGCGGGAGGGTTACTACGAGCAGTACGTC. Encoded protein: CASATWREGYYEQYV.

V gene TRBV30 combines with J gene TRBJ2-3, with TRBD2 identical over 7 bases. J gave up 2 bases and V 0 bases, and 5 bases lay outside the gene matches. CDR1 and CDR2 from the germline V gene are GTSNPN and SVGIG (reference sequence). There are 15 residues in the CDR3. CDR3 sequence (DNA): TGTGCCTGGAGTGTGGATGGGGGGGACACAGATACGCAGTATTTT. The encoded protein is CAWSVDGGDTDTQYF.

This clone was found once. At one end, the junction sequence differs from germline, possibly due to a read error. The chain has TRBV18 and TRBJ1-4, with D possibly being TRBD1 (5 bases). The CDR3 is 13 residues long. Germline V gene lookup returns CDR1 KGHSH and CDR2 LQKENI. DNA for the CDR3: TGTGCCAGCTCACCAATCCCCAGGGAAAGACTGTTTTTT. As protein: CASSPIPRERLFF.

The chain uses TRBV4-3 and TRBJ2-7, with a weak D call TRBD1 (7 bases). The CDR3 contains 15 residues. Trimming removed 4 bases at V and 0 bases at J, with 13 bases between. Germline values: CDR1 LGHNA, CDR2 YSLEER. As DNA, the CDR3 is TGCGCCAGCAGCCTGCGACAGGGACTCTCCTACGAGCAGTACTTC. It is translated as CASSLRQGLSYEQYF.

The J gene is TRBJ2-7, the V gene TRBV7-9, with a weak D call TRBD1 (6 bases). CDR1 is SEHNR and CDR2 is FQNEAQ in the germline V gene (reference sequence). The CDR3 sequence is 13 residues long. Trimming took 4 bases from V and 3 from J, leaving 10 bases between them. The CDR3 sequence is CASSSLDSYEQYV. For the CDR3, the DNA is TGTGCCAGCAGCTCCTTGGACAGCTACGAGCAGTACGTC.

This chain links TRBV11-2 with TRBJ2-7; D is possibly TRBD1 (5 bases). V gave up 5 bases and J gave up 1 base, with 9 bases separating them. This CDR3 has 13 amino acids. The germline CDR1 and CDR2 sequences are SGHAT and FQNNGV. Written as DNA, the CDR3 is TGTGCCAGCAGCCATCGACAGTCCTACGAGCAGTACGTC. Amino acids: CASSHRQSYEQYV.

The V and J genes are TRBV9 and TRBJ2-3, with 8 bases lining up with TRBD2. V gave up 4 bases and J gave up 5 bases; unmatched junction bases: 9. Germline CDR1 reads SGDLS; CDR2 reads YYNGEE. CDR3 length equals 15 residues. CDR3: CASSPAGARRDTQYF. The CDR3 nucleotides are TGTGCCAGCAGCCCAGCGGGAGCCCGTAGAGATACGCAGTATTTT.

The J gene is TRBJ2-1, the V gene TRBV7-8; D remains unclear. The CDR3 is 12 amino acids. V lost 4 bases and J lost 4, with 5 bases in between. In germline, CDR1 is SGHVS, CDR2 FQNEAQ. The CDR3 protein is CASSSQYNEQFF. The CDR3 region has the DNA TGTGCCAGCAGCTCCCAATACAATGAGCAGTTCTTC.

This sequence joins TRBV2 and TRBJ2-1, with 8 positions matching TRBD2. Germline CDR1 and CDR2: SNHLY and FYNNEI. The CDR3 consists of 19 residues. V shed 2 bases and J 0 bases; nucleotides not matched to a gene: 12. The CDR3 nucleotides are TGTGCCAGCAGTGAACCGCCGGGGGTGACTAGCGCCTCCTACAATGAGCAGTTCTTC. Its protein is CASSEPPGVTSASYNEQFF. Drawing the rest from reference TRBV2 and TRBJ2-1, the complete variable domain is EPEVTQTPSHQVTQMGQEVILRCVPISNHLYFYWYRQILGQKVEFLVSFYNNEISEKSEIFDDQFSVERPDGSNFTLKIRSTKLEDSAMYFCASSEPPGVTSASYNEQFFGPGTRLTVL.

The chain uses TRBV2 and TRBJ1-5; D not certain. V lost 7 bases, J lost 0 bases, and 13 bases lay in between. This CDR3 comprises 15 residues. CDR1 is SNHLY, CDR2 FYNNEI, per germline. CDR3 region: CASTREGYSNQPQHF. CDR3 coding DNA: TGTGCCAGCACTCGGGAAGGTTATAGCAATCAGCCCCAGCATTTT.

The chain employs TRBV13 and TRBJ2-3; 8 bases align to TRBD1. The CDR3 consists of 15 residues. CDR1 is PRHDT, CDR2 FYEKMQ, per germline (reference sequence). V was pared by 5 bases and J by 3 bases, with 7 bases of the junction left unmatched. In DNA, the CDR3 is TGTGCCAGCAGCCCAGGGGGCGGACAGACAGATACGCAGTATTTT. Translated, it gives CASSPGGGQTDTQYF.

This clone appeared a single time. The chain recombines TRBV19 with TRBJ2-2; 10 positions agree with TRBD1. V lost 3 bases and J lost 1; bases outside the gene matches: 2. CDR1 is LNHDA and CDR2 is SQIVND in the germline V gene (reference sequence). The CDR3 has 16 amino acids. This CDR3 is CASSIWTGGNTGELFF. CDR3 nucleotides: TGTGCCAGTAGTATTTGGACAGGGGGGAACACCGGGGAGCTGTTTTTT.

This clone occurred once. The rearrangement links TRBV10-1 to TRBJ1-1; D possibly corresponds to TRBD1 (5 bases). V was trimmed by 4 bases and J by 4 bases, leaving 10 bases between them. Germline V gives CDR1 WNHNN, CDR2 SYGVQD (reference sequence). The CDR3 totals 13 residues. This CDR3 reads CASSVLGGTEAFF. For the CDR3, the DNA is TGCGCCAGCAGTGTGTTGGGGGGCACTGAAGCTTTCTTT.

Written as DNA, the CDR3 is TGTGCCAGTCTCCAGGTGGCCTACGAGCAGTACGTC. Protein: CASLQVAYEQYV. The chain employs TRBV2 and TRBJ2-7; no reliable D call. Germline V CDR1 and CDR2: SNHLY, FYNNEI. V gave up 9 bases and J gave up 2 bases, with 11 bases separating them. The CDR3 sequence is 12 residues long.

This CDR3 reads CARRGMGYEQYF. For the CDR3, the DNA is TGTGCCCGAAGGGGAATGGGCTACGAGCAGTACTTC. This chain joins TRBV5-5 and TRBJ2-7; tentatively, D is TRBD1 (5 bases). This CDR3 spans 12 amino acids. V gave up 10 bases and J gave up 3 bases, with 14 bases separating them. Germline values: CDR1 SGHKS, CDR2 YYEKEE (reference sequence).

This sequence joins TRBV11-2 and TRBJ2-7; D gene uncertain. The CDR3 spans 15 residues. Germline lookup yields CDR1 SGHAT and CDR2 FQNNGV. Trimming pared 5 bases from V and 0 bases from J, leaving 14 bases between. In nucleotides, the CDR3 is TGTGCCAGCAGCCCAGTACCAGTTGCCTCCTACGAGCAGTACTTC. Translated, it gives CASSPVPVASYEQYF.

The CDR3, as DNA: TGTGCCATTGGGAGGGGGATCTATGGCTACACCTTC. It specifies CAIGRGIYGYTF. The chain uses TRBV10-3 and TRBJ1-2; the D gene is possibly TRBD1 (6 bases). This CDR3 spans 12 amino acids. The germline CDR1 and CDR2 sequences are ENHRY and SYGVKD. The ends were cut back, 9 bases at V and 4 bases at J, with 12 bases in the middle.

The CDR3 bases are TGTGCCAGCAGTTTAAGGGGCCCCTACGAGCAGTACGTC. This encodes CASSLRGPYEQYV. The chain carries TRBV28 and TRBJ2-7; D possibly corresponds to TRBD1 (5 bases). This CDR3 comprises 13 residues. With 2 bases removed from V and 2 bases from J, the gap between germline ends came to 7 bases. Germline values: CDR1 MDHEN, CDR2 SYDVKM.

This chain uses TRBV25-1 with TRBJ2-1; TRBD1 agrees at 10 bases. This CDR3 region has 16 residues. The V and J ends lost 8 bases and 5 bases, in that order; junction bases with no gene match: 12. Germline loops: CDR1 MGHDK, CDR2 SYGVNS. The CDR3 bases are TGTGCCAGCGTAACGCGGACAGGGGGGAATGACAATGAGCAGTTCTTC. Its protein product is CASVTRTGGNDNEQFF.

The rearrangement uses TRBV5-1 and TRBJ1-2; D is unclear. Trimming pared 0 bases from V and 0 bases from J, leaving 9 bases between. This CDR3 spans 15 amino acids. Germline-derived CDR1 and CDR2 are SGHRS and YFSETQ. CDR3 amino acids: CASSLGHRTNYGYTF. In DNA form, the CDR3 reads TGCGCCAGCAGCTTGGGACACAGAACTAACTATGGCTACACCTTC.

The V call is TRBV4-3, the J call TRBJ2-7, with D uncertain. This CDR3 is built from 14 residues. CDR1 LGHNA and CDR2 YSLEER come from the germline V gene. V gave up 2 bases and J gave up 0 bases, with 8 bases separating them. CDR3: CASSQTAGSYEQYF. CDR3 bases: TGCGCCAGCAGCCAAACGGCAGGCTCCTACGAGCAGTACTTC.

This rearrangement joins TRBV7-9 to TRBJ2-7; TRBD2 aligns across 12 bases. Germline trimming cut 1 base from V and 2 bases from J; bases unmatched to any gene: 0. Germline V gene lookup returns CDR1 SEHNR and CDR2 FQNEAQ (reference sequence). The CDR3 consists of 15 residues. The DNA for the CDR3 is TGTGCCAGCAGCTTAGGGACTAGCGGGACCTACGAGCAGTACTTC. It codes for CASSLGTSGTYEQYF. Together with reference TRBV7-9 and TRBJ2-7, the CDR3 gives the full variable domain: DTGVSQNPRHKITKRGQNVTFRCDPISEHNRLYWYRQTLGQGPEFLTYFQNEAQLEKSRLLSDRFSAERPKGSFSTLEIQRTEQGDSAMYLCASSLGTSGTYEQYFGPGTRLTVT.

V is TRBV7-9 and J is TRBJ2-5, with D possibly TRBD1 on 5 matching bases. The CDR3 is made up of 14 amino acids. Germline CDR1 is SEHNR and CDR2 is FQNEAQ (reference sequence). Trimming pared 8 bases from V and 0 bases from J, leaving 13 bases between. CDR3 protein: CASHTDTDQETQYF. The CDR3, as DNA: TGTGCCAGCCATACGGACACCGACCAAGAGACCCAGTACTTC.

This clone was observed a few times. The chain links TRBV4-3 to TRBJ1-2; 10 bases line up with TRBD1. The CDR3 spans 21 residues. After removal of 0 bases from V and 3 bases from J, the junction contained 19 bases not matched to a gene. Germline V lookup: CDR1 LGHNA, CDR2 YSLEER. In DNA, the CDR3 is TGCGCCAGCAGCCAAGATCTGGAGTCAAGGACAGGGGGACCTGGGGACTATGGCTACACCTTC. The encoded protein is CASSQDLESRTGGPGDYGYTF.

This clone was counted a few times. This rearrangement joins TRBV29-1 to TRBJ2-4, with D maybe TRBD2 (6 bases). The V end lost 7 bases, the J end lost 6 bases, and 10 bases lay between the germline ends. Per the germline V gene, CDR1 is SQVTM and CDR2 is ANQGSEA. The CDR3 has 11 amino acids. The CDR3 sequence is CSAGTVNIQYF. CDR3 in DNA: TGCAGCGCTGGGACTGTAAACATTCAGTACTTC.

The CDR3 DNA reads as TGTGCCAGCAGCCAAGAGAAACTAGCGGGAGTGGGGACAGATACGCAGTATTTT. Its translation is CASSQEKLAGVGTDTQYF. The rearrangement uses TRBV14 and TRBJ2-3, with TRBD2 matching 11 bases. The junction had 8 bases not matched to a gene; V was cut back by 0 bases and J by 3 bases. This CDR3 comprises 18 residues. Germline V lookup: CDR1 SGHDN, CDR2 FVKESK.

This chain connects TRBV7-9 to TRBJ2-5, with 7 bases aligning to TRBD1. The CDR3 sequence is 15 residues long. Looked up from germline, CDR1 is SEHNR and CDR2 is FQNEAQ (reference sequence). V was pared by 7 bases and J by 4 bases, with 12 bases of the junction left unmatched. The CDR3 nucleotides are TGTGCCAGCACCGATGCACAGGGGATGGGAGAGACCCAGTACTTC. Translation: CASTDAQGMGETQYF.

This chain joins TRBV28 and TRBJ2-2, with D maybe TRBD1 (5 bases). V was clipped by 5 bases and J by 1 base, with 14 bases between them. Looked up from germline, CDR1 is MDHEN and CDR2 is SYDVKM. The CDR3 is 16 amino acids. DNA for the CDR3: TGTGCCAGCAGTGGCTCCAGGGTATTGAACACCGGGGAGCTGTTTTTT. Protein: CASSGSRVLNTGELFF.

Note on this clone: A read error may account for a junction end that differs from germline. The chain uses TRBV10-3 and TRBJ1-2, with D maybe TRBD1 (6 bases). There are 14 residues in the CDR3. The V gene's germline CDR1 is ENHRY and CDR2 SYGVKD. CDR3 DNA: TGTGCCATCAGTGAGCCCGTCCGGGGGGGCATCTACCCCTTC. Its protein product is CAISEPVRGGIYPF.